The 28 T cell receptor beta chains below come from one sample, sequenced in a study of T-cell memory formation after mild COVID-19. Each CDR3 protein is one row after TCRdb ran MiXCR on the 5' RACE reads. The table includes 250,000 to 300,000 distinct CDR3 sequences, 15% to 20% detected once. The sample taken for sequencing was PBMCs or a T cell subset sorted from them (not recorded which). These receptors came from a man aged 18 to 30 who had mild COVID-19 (a few samples of this study predate the infection). Cell type and time point are not known.

This chain links TRBV28 with TRBJ2-7; D is perhaps TRBD1 (5 bases). Trimming removed 4 bases at V and 5 bases at J, with 12 bases between. The CDR3 contains 13 residues. Germline CDR1 MDHEN, CDR2 SYDVKM. The CDR3 loop is CASSYSSGHEQYV. In DNA form, the CDR3 reads TGTGCCAGCAGTTACTCTTCAGGGCACGAGCAGTACGTC.

The chain couples TRBV12-3 or TRBV12-4 to TRBJ2-1, with TRBD2 identical over 11 bases. V lost 7 bases, J lost 7 bases, and 9 bases stayed unmatched. CDR3 length: 15 residues. CDR3 DNA sequence: TGTGCCAGCACCCGTAGCGGGGGGGCCTTTAATGAGCAGTTCTTC. This codes for CASTRSGGAFNEQFF.

With respect to this clonotype: Compared with germline, one end of the junction differs, possibly owing to a read error. This chain uses TRBV6-5 with TRBJ1-5; tentative D call: TRBD1 (5 bases). Germline V gene data show CDR1 as MNHEY and CDR2 as SVGAGI. This CDR3 has 15 residues. The CDR3 region is CASSPTGGYNQHQHF. The CDR3 nucleotides read TGTGCCAGCAGCCCTACGGGGGGATACAATCAGCACCAGCATTTT.

This sequence joins TRBV13 and TRBJ1-2; the match to TRBD1 covers 8 bases. Germline CDR1 is PRHDT and CDR2 is FYEKMQ (reference sequence). This CDR3 is 16 amino acids long. V lost 6 bases to trimming and J lost 9 bases; unmatched junction nucleotides: 18. This chain's CDR3 is CASSFRQGAQEGRYTF. CDR3 sequence (DNA): TGTGCCAGCAGTTTTCGGCAGGGGGCGCAGGAGGGTCGCTACACCTTC.

V and J are TRBV7-8 and TRBJ2-7, with a tentative D call TRBD1 (5 bases). CDR1 and CDR2 (germline): SGHVS, FQNEAQ. Trimming cost V 5 bases and J 6 bases, with 14 bases left between them. The CDR3 spans 13 residues. The CDR3, as DNA: TGTGCCAGCAGCGCCAACCCAGGGCTCGAGCAGTACTTC. As protein: CASSANPGLEQYF.

V is TRBV12-3 or TRBV12-4 and J is TRBJ1-1; no firm D call. The length of the CDR3 is 12 residues. The germline V and J ends were trimmed by 3 bases and 8 bases, with 10 bases remaining between them. DNA of the CDR3: TGTGCCAGCAGTTTGGAGGCCTCAGAAGCTTTCTTT. Its translation is CASSLEASEAFF.

J is TRBJ2-5 and V is TRBV20-1; 10 nucleotides match TRBD2. J lost 5 bases, V lost 3 bases, and 12 bases had no gene match. This CDR3 contains 16 residues. The germline gives CDR1 DFQATT, CDR2 SNEGSKA (reference sequence). CDR3 sequence reads: CSASLPSGGDRETQYF. CDR3 bases: TGCAGTGCTAGTCTACCTAGCGGGGGTGATCGGGAGACCCAGTACTTC.

This clonotype has just a few counts. The chain combines TRBV20-1 with TRBJ2-5; TRBD2 matches at 14 bases. From germline, CDR1 is DFQATT and CDR2 SNEGSKA (reference sequence). V was pared by 6 bases and J by 4 bases, with 4 bases of the junction left unmatched. The CDR3 spans 14 residues. In DNA, the CDR3 is TGCAGTGCCCCAGGACTAGCGGGGGGAGAGACCCAGTACTTC. Translated, it gives CSAPGLAGGETQYF.

This clonotype was seen more than once but under ten times. The CDR3 nucleotides read TGTGCCAGCAGCGTAGGCTCAGCGGGGGCATACAATGAGCAGTTCTTC. This translates into CASSVGSAGAYNEQFF. The chain links TRBV9 to TRBJ2-1, with 8 bases that match TRBD2. V gave up 0 bases and J gave up 4 bases; unmatched junction bases: 6. This CDR3 is 16 amino acids long. The germline V gene encodes CDR1 SGDLS and CDR2 YYNGEE. Full variable domain (remainder filled in from reference TRBV9 and TRBJ2-1): DSGVTQTPKHLITATGQRVTLRCSPRSGDLSVYWYQQSLDQGLQFLIQYYNGEERAKGNILERFSAQQFPDLHSELNLSSLELGDSALYFCASSVGSAGAYNEQFFGPGTRLTVL.

This clonotype was counted ten times or more. J is TRBJ2-7 and V is TRBV6-5; maybe TRBD2 (8 bases). This CDR3 has 14 amino acids. Germline assignment: CDR1 MNHEY and CDR2 SVGAGI. V was pared by 8 bases and J by 5 bases, with 19 bases between. CDR3 DNA: TGTGCCAGCGGATCCCGGGAGGGGGCCGACGAGCAGTACGTC. Its translation: CASGSREGADEQYV.

This clonotype was seen a few times. The CDR3 spells CSAPRSGQDGYTF. The DNA of the CDR3 is TGCAGTGCTCCCCGCTCGGGGCAAGATGGCTACACCTTC. The gene calls are TRBV20-1 and TRBJ1-2, with a tentative D call TRBD1 (5 bases). CDR3 length: 13 amino acids. Germline values: CDR1 DFQATT, CDR2 SNEGSKA (reference sequence). The V gene lost 5 bases and the J gene lost 6 bases, with 16 bases spanning the gap.

This rearrangement joins TRBV20-1 to TRBJ2-3; D not resolved. Germline V gene data show CDR1 as DFQATT and CDR2 as SNEGSKA (reference sequence). V was trimmed by 6 bases and J by 4 bases, leaving 5 bases between them. The CDR3 totals 10 residues. This chain's CDR3 is CSALADTQYF. CDR3 in DNA: TGCAGTGCCCTGGCAGATACGCAGTATTTT.

Here the CDR3 reads CASSQGGEKLFF. The CDR3 DNA is TGTGCCAGCTCACAGGGAGGTGAAAAACTGTTTTTT. The chain employs TRBV18 and TRBJ1-4; D gene uncertain. Germline CDR1 and CDR2: KGHSH and LQKENI. The V gene lost 4 bases and the J gene lost 7 bases, with 7 bases spanning the gap. This CDR3 has 12 residues. The full variable domain, its missing parts supplied by reference TRBV18 and TRBJ1-4, is NAGVMQNPRHLVRRRGQEARLRCSPMKGHSHVYWYRQLPEEGLKFMVYLQKENIIDESGMPKERFSAEFPKEGPSILRIQQVVRGDSAAYFCASSQGGEKLFFGSGTQLSVL.

V gene TRBV30 combines with J gene TRBJ2-7, with D perhaps TRBD1 or TRBD2 (5 bases each). The ends were cut back, 7 bases at V and 3 bases at J, with 13 bases in the middle. CDR3 length: 12 residues. Germline V lookup: CDR1 GTSNPN, CDR2 SVGIG (reference sequence). The CDR3 nucleotides are TGTGCCTTCCGGGACGAGGACTACGAGCAGTACTTC. It codes for CAFRDEDYEQYF.

This clonotype was detected only a few times. The chain employs TRBV5-1 and TRBJ2-5, with TRBD1 matching over 8 bases. Germline V gene data show CDR1 as SGHRS and CDR2 as YFSETQ. This CDR3 has 14 residues. V gave up 7 bases and J gave up 2 bases; unmatched junction bases: 7. The CDR3 protein is CASGQGAPQETQYF. The CDR3 DNA reads TGCGCCAGCGGGCAGGGGGCGCCGCAAGAGACCCAGTACTTC.

Written as DNA, the CDR3 is TGTGCCAGTAGTCCTGGACAGTTCCGCTCTGGGGCCAACGTCCTGACTTTC. Translation gives CASSPGQFRSGANVLTF. This chain joins TRBV19 and TRBJ2-6; a possible D gene is TRBD1 (6 bases). V was clipped by 5 bases and J by 0 bases, with 14 bases between them. The CDR3 runs to 17 residues. Looked up from germline, CDR1 is LNHDA and CDR2 is SQIVND (reference sequence). Looking up the rest from reference TRBV19 and TRBJ2-6 gives the full variable domain: DGGITQSPKYLFRKEGQNVTLSCEQNLNHDAMYWYRQDPGQGLRLIYYSQIVNDFQKGDIAEGYSVSREKKESFPLTVTSAQKNPTAFYLCASSPGQFRSGANVLTFGAGSRLTVL.

The chain recombines TRBV5-1 with TRBJ1-1; 7 bases map to TRBD1. Germline lookup yields CDR1 SGHRS and CDR2 YFSETQ. J was trimmed by 6 bases and V by 3 bases; bases with no gene match: 5. The CDR3 is made up of 13 amino acids. The CDR3 coding sequence is TGCGCCAGCAGCTGGGGGACAGCGGCTGAAGCTTTCTTT. Protein: CASSWGTAAEAFF. The full variable domain, in which reference TRBV5-1 and TRBJ1-1 provide the parts outside the CDR3, is KAGVTQTPRYLIKTRGQQVTLSCSPISGHRSVSWYQQTPGQGLQFLFEYFSETQRNKGNFPGRFSGRQFSNSRSEMNVSTLELGDSALYLCASSWGTAAEAFFGQGTRLTVV.

This clonotype showed up just a few times. The chain combines TRBV7-2 with TRBJ1-1; possible D gene TRBD1, 6 bases. The CDR3 consists of 15 residues. The germline CDR1 and CDR2 sequences are SGHTA and FQGNSA. The V end was cut by 1 base, the J end by 4 bases, with 13 bases between. Written as DNA, the CDR3 is TGTGCCAGCAGCTTAGTCACGGGGGCGGGCACTGAAGCTTTCTTT. This translates into CASSLVTGAGTEAFF.

This clonotype appeared many times. The chain combines TRBV5-1 with TRBJ2-1; D gene uncertain. Germline CDR1 and CDR2: SGHRS and YFSETQ. V was cut by 0 bases and J by 5 bases, with 6 bases left in between. The CDR3 loop spans 13 amino acids. Here the CDR3 reads CASSLEPNNEQFF. The DNA for the CDR3 is TGCGCCAGCAGCTTGGAGCCAAACAATGAGCAGTTCTTC.

This clonotype was observed many times. The chain combines TRBV7-2 with TRBJ2-1; TRBD2 matches 9 bases. Germline-derived CDR1 and CDR2 are SGHTA and FQGNSA. The CDR3 sequence is 16 residues long. Germline trimming cut 5 bases from V and 8 bases from J; bases unmatched to any gene: 13. The CDR3 loop reads CASSVPRGTSFHEQFF. DNA of the CDR3: TGTGCCAGCAGCGTACCTCGGGGGACTAGCTTCCATGAGCAGTTCTTC. The whole variable domain, filled in from reference TRBV7-2 and TRBJ2-1, reads GAGVSQSPSNKVTEKGKDVELRCDPISGHTALYWYRQSLGQGLEFLIYFQGNSAPDKSGLPSDRFSAERTGGSVSTLTIQRTQQEDSAVYLCASSVPRGTSFHEQFFGPGTRLTVL.

This clonotype was seen only a few times. V usage is TRBV2 and J usage is TRBJ2-3, with D hard to call. The V end was cut by 2 bases, the J end by 4 bases, with 7 bases between. The CDR3 has 13 residues. CDR1 SNHLY and CDR2 FYNNEI come from the germline V gene. The DNA of the CDR3 is TGTGCCAGCAGTGAAAACCGCCCAGATACGCAGTATTTT. Its protein product is CASSENRPDTQYF.

This clonotype was detected a few times. The rearrangement uses TRBV2 and TRBJ2-1; D might be TRBD1 (6 bases). The CDR3 extends over 13 amino acids. V lost 7 bases and J lost 2, with 9 bases in between. CDR1 and CDR2 (germline): SNHLY, FYNNEI. The DNA of the CDR3 is TGTGCCAGCAAACAGGGCCCCTACAATGAGCAGTTCTTC. Its translation: CASKQGPYNEQFF.

This clonotype has only a few counts. The chain uses TRBV11-2 and TRBJ2-6, with a tentative D call TRBD2 (6 bases). This CDR3 has 19 residues. V dropped 4 bases and J dropped 0 bases, with 19 bases sitting between them. Per the germline V gene, CDR1 is SGHAT and CDR2 is FQNNGV. CDR3 loop: CASSSPRVIGGSGANVLTF. CDR3 sequence (DNA): TGTGCCAGCAGCTCGCCTAGGGTAATCGGGGGCTCTGGGGCCAACGTCCTGACTTTC.

Many counts were recorded for this clonotype. This sequence joins TRBV28 and TRBJ2-7, with D tentatively TRBD1 (5 bases). There are 14 residues in the CDR3. V dropped 4 bases and J dropped 5 bases, with 15 bases sitting between them. CDR1 MDHEN and CDR2 SYDVKM come from the germline V gene. The CDR3 loop is CASSSQSRDNEQYV. CDR3 coding DNA: TGTGCCAGCAGTTCCCAATCCAGGGATAACGAGCAGTACGTC.

The rearrangement uses TRBV14 and TRBJ1-6, with D perhaps TRBD1 (5 bases). The CDR3 sequence is 16 residues long. Trimming took off 4 bases at V and 0 bases at J, with 10 bases between the two ends. Germline-derived CDR1 and CDR2 are SGHDN and FVKESK. The CDR3 DNA reads as TGTGCCAGCAGCCGGGACGGGAGCTCCTATAATTCACCCCTCCACTTT. Its protein product is CASSRDGSSYNSPLHF.

This clonotype appeared a few times. The chain combines TRBV2 with TRBJ2-1; D perhaps matches TRBD2 (5 bases). This CDR3 is 14 amino acids long. With 6 bases removed from V and 10 bases from J, the gap between germline ends came to 19 bases. In germline, CDR1 is SNHLY, CDR2 FYNNEI. The DNA for the CDR3 is TGTGCCAGCAGCCACGGGGTTGAACCGGGCGAGCAGTTCTTC. It codes for CASSHGVEPGEQFF.

The chain is built from TRBV7-2 and TRBJ2-4, with TRBD2 matching 8 bases. The J segment lost 0 bases and the V segment lost 1 base, leaving 2 bases of the junction unmatched. This CDR3 region has 16 residues. CDR1 SGHTA and CDR2 FQGNSA come from the germline V gene. As DNA, the CDR3 is TGTGCCAGCAGCTTAGTCGGACTAGCAGCCAAAAACATTCAGTACTTC. Amino acid sequence: CASSLVGLAAKNIQYF.

The CDR3 reads CASSQGGELFF. Here the CDR3 DNA reads TGTGCCAGCAGCCAGGGCGGGGAGCTGTTTTTT. The V gene is TRBV3-1, the J gene TRBJ2-2; D not certain. This CDR3 contains 11 residues. With 3 bases removed from V and 7 bases from J, the gap between germline ends came to 3 bases. From germline, CDR1 is LGHDT and CDR2 YNNKEL (reference sequence).